A single sample is the source of the 9 T cell receptor beta chains below, sequenced in a study of cytomegalovirus exposure and HLA in healthy donors. A multiplex PCR was run with 60 Vbeta primers and 13 Jbeta primers. TCRdb's copy holds only in-frame clones and misses some; the assay was immunoSEQ multiplex PCR. The sample has about 130,000 clones, 70% to 80% seen once. The specimen sequenced was PBMCs. Source of these receptors: a man in his thirties or forties in good health and CMV-seronegative.

CDR3 region: CATSPGTGAYEQYF. DNA for the CDR3: TGTGCCACGAGCCCGGGGACGGGGGCCTACGAGCAGTACTTC. The rearrangement links TRBV19 to TRBJ2-7, with TRBD2 as a possible D gene (6 bases). CDR1 and CDR2 from the germline V gene are LNHDA and SQIVND (reference sequence). Between the trimmed V and J ends, which lost 10 bases and 2 bases, there was a span of 18 bases. The length of the CDR3 is 14 residues. The full variable domain, with the rest looked up from reference TRBV19 and TRBJ2-7, is DGGITQSPKYLFRKEGQNVTLSCEQNLNHDAMYWYRQDPGQGLRLIYYSQIVNDFQKGDIAEGYSVSREKKESFPLTVTSAQKNPTAFYLCATSPGTGAYEQYFGPGTRLTVT.

The rearrangement links TRBV4-2 to TRBJ1-1, with a possible D match to TRBD1 (5 bases). Germline loops: CDR1 LGHNA, CDR2 YNFKEQ. The CDR3 spans 16 residues. V gave up 0 bases and J gave up 7 bases, with 18 bases separating them. In DNA, the CDR3 is TGTGCCAGCAGCCAAGATGTTCGGGGGGAGTCAGGTGAAGCTTTCTTT. This encodes CASSQDVRGESGEAFF.

The chain couples TRBV4-2 to TRBJ2-7; 9 bases line up with TRBD2. The CDR3 contains 16 residues. In germline, CDR1 is LGHNA, CDR2 YNFKEQ. The ends lost 4 bases at V and 4 bases at J; junction bases unmatched: 11. The DNA of the CDR3 is TGTGCCAGCAGCCCCGAATGGCTAGCGGGGCGGTACGAGCAGTACTTC. This codes for CASSPEWLAGRYEQYF.

This clone was recorded a few times. Different DNA sequences within this sample yield the same CDR3. The chain is built from TRBV6-5 and TRBJ1-2; D perhaps matches TRBD1 (5 bases). This CDR3 region has 14 residues. The germline V gene encodes CDR1 MNHEY and CDR2 SVGAGI. V was cut by 2 bases and J by 4 bases, with 11 bases left in between. CDR3 region: CASSYGQGLYGYTF. The CDR3 region has the DNA TGTGCCAGCAGTTACGGGCAGGGACTCTATGGCTACACCTTC.

This chain connects TRBV19 to TRBJ2-5, with D uncertain. Germline loops: CDR1 LNHDA, CDR2 SQIVND (reference sequence). The CDR3 loop spans 13 amino acids. V gave up 5 bases and J gave up 1 base, with 8 bases separating them. DNA for the CDR3: TGTGCCAGTAGTGGGCAGAGCCAAGAGACCCAGTACTTC. This gives the protein CASSGQSQETQYF.

The chain is built from TRBV9 and TRBJ1-6; D is perhaps TRBD1 (5 bases). This CDR3 has 12 amino acids. The V gene's germline CDR1 is SGDLS and CDR2 YYNGEE. The V end lost 4 bases, the J end lost 10 bases, and 9 bases lay between the germline ends. The CDR3 region has the DNA TGTGCCAGCAGCCCCAACAGGTCACCCCTCCACTTT. Protein product: CASSPNRSPLHF. Together with reference TRBV9 and TRBJ1-6, the CDR3 gives the full variable domain: DSGVTQTPKHLITATGQRVTLRCSPRSGDLSVYWYQQSLDQGLQFLIQYYNGEERAKGNILERFSAQQFPDLHSELNLSSLELGDSALYFCASSPNRSPLHFGNGTRLTVT.

The rearrangement uses TRBV4-1 and TRBJ1-2; D may be TRBD1 (5 bases). Germline V lookup: CDR1 MGHRA, CDR2 YSYEKL. Trimming removed 0 bases from V and 3 bases from J, with 8 bases in between. This CDR3 comprises 14 residues. CDR3 bases: TGCGCCAGCAGCCAAGAGGTGGGGCACTATGGCTACACCTTC. This sequence encodes CASSQEVGHYGYTF.

The chain links TRBV5-1 to TRBJ2-2; 11 bases match TRBD1. Trimming took 4 bases from V and 0 from J; bases not matched to a gene: 5. The CDR3 length is 17 residues. Germline CDR1 is SGHRS and CDR2 is YFSETQ. The CDR3 DNA follows: TGCGCCAGCAGCCCAGGACAGGGGGCCTCGAACACCGGGGAGCTGTTTTTT. Protein sequence: CASSPGQGASNTGELFF.

Here the CDR3 DNA reads TGTGCCTGGAGCGCCGGGACAGCGGTGGAAGCTTTCTTT. As protein: CAWSAGTAVEAFF. V gene TRBV30 combines with J gene TRBJ1-1; 7 bases agree with TRBD1. Germline V lookup: CDR1 GTSNPN, CDR2 SVGIG (reference sequence). The CDR3 is made up of 13 amino acids. Losses at the gene ends were 3 bases for V and 8 bases for J; bases not matched to a gene: 9.